This T cell receptor beta chain derives from a study of T cell repertoires in cytomegalovirus infection. About the study: The authors used CMV epitopes that were HLA-C-restricted (recently identified) and HLA-B-restricted (well studied). TCR beta signatures that were public indicated CMV infection and matching HLA type. Study-wide results and caveats: Dominating the ex vivo response were HLA-C-restricted CMV-specific TCR beta clonotypes. Cumulated frequencies of public TCR beta families served to identify carriers of CMV plus the relevant HLA.

This clonotype was counted many times. The antigen is undetermined. TCRdb redid the calling of the reads with MiXCR, one entry per CDR3 protein. The data show nearly 700,000 distinct CDR3 sequences, 30% to 40% seen once. CDR3 length: 17 residues. Trimming shortened V by 0 bases and J by 0 bases, and 14 bases separated the two germline ends. Germline CDR1 is SGHVS and CDR2 is FQNEAQ. The genes are TRBV7-8 and TRBJ1-1; no reliable D call. This sample comprised cultured PBMCs, obtained from culture after CMV antigen stimulation. The receptor's source is a human donor in good health (CMV status not recorded). Some clones in this sample may be carry-over from other donors' samples. CDR3 bases: TGTGCCAGCAGCTTAGCGCGGCGGCAGTTGGTGAACACTGAAGCTTTCTTT. Residues: CASSLARRQLVNTEAFF.